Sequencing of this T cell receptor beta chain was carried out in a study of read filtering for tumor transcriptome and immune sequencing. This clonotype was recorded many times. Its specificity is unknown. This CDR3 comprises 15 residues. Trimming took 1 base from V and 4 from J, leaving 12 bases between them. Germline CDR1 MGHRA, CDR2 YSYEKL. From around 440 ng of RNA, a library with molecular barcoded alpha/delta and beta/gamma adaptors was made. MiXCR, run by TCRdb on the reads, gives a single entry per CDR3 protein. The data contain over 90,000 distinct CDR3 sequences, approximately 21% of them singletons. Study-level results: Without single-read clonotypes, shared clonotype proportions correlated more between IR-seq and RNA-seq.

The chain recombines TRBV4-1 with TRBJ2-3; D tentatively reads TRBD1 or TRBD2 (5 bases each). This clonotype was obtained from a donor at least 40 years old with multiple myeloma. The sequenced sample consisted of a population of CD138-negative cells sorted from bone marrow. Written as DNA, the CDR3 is TGCGCCAGCAGCCAAGGGGGGACCCCGGCAGATACGCAGTATTTT. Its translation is CASSQGGTPADTQYF.